What follows are 13 T cell receptor beta chains derived from one specimen sequenced in a study of graft-versus-host responses after intestinal transplantation. Only in-frame clones appear in the TCRdb table, and some are missing; sequencing was by immunoSEQ multiplex PCR. Of more than 45,000 clones listed, around 91% are singletons. Sequenced material: PBMCs, taken about 120 days after intestinal transplantation. The source of these receptors is a human patient who received an intestinal transplant, so some T cells may come from the graft donor.

The chain has TRBV2 and TRBJ2-7; 7 positions agree with TRBD2. The trim removed 1 base at V and 5 bases at J, leaving 2 bases unmatched. Germline V gene data show CDR1 as SNHLY and CDR2 as FYNNEI. The CDR3 is 13 amino acids. The CDR3: CASSEDLADEQYF. CDR3 nucleotides: TGTGCCAGCAGTGAAGATCTAGCGGACGAGCAGTACTTC.

The rearrangement joins TRBV7-9 to TRBJ2-1, with 7 nucleotides matching TRBD1. J gave up 4 bases and V 3 bases, and 6 bases lay outside the gene matches. The CDR3 runs 15 residues. Germline V lookup: CDR1 SEHNR, CDR2 FQNEAQ (reference sequence). The CDR3 nucleotides are TGTGCCAGCAGCTTCGGAGACAGGGCTTACAATGAGCAGTTCTTC. This gives the protein CASSFGDRAYNEQFF. Complete variable domain (other parts from reference TRBV7-9 and TRBJ2-1): DTGVSQNPRHKITKRGQNVTFRCDPISEHNRLYWYRQTLGQGPEFLTYFQNEAQLEKSRLLSDRFSAERPKGSFSTLEIQRTEQGDSAMYLCASSFGDRAYNEQFFGPGTRLTVL.

The CDR3, as DNA: TGTGCCAGCACTAGCCGGCGGGACAGGGTTTTTAAGTGCGAAAAACTGTTTTTT. Encoded protein: CASTSRRDRVFKCEKLFF. The chain is built from TRBV18 and TRBJ1-4; TRBD1 agrees at 9 bases. The germline V gene encodes CDR1 KGHSH and CDR2 LQKENI. J gave up 8 bases and V 8 bases, and 21 bases lay outside the gene matches. CDR3 size: 18 residues. The whole variable domain, filled in from reference TRBV18 and TRBJ1-4, reads NAGVMQNPRHLVRRRGQEARLRCSPMKGHSHVYWYRQLPEEGLKFMVYLQKENIIDESGMPKERFSAEFPKEGPSILRIQQVVRGDSAAYFCASTSRRDRVFKCEKLFFGSGTQLSVL.

The V and J genes are TRBV29-1 and TRBJ2-1; tentatively, D is TRBD1 (6 bases). Germline assignment: CDR1 SQVTM and CDR2 ANQGSEA. The V end was cut by 3 bases, the J end by 3 bases, with 12 bases between. This CDR3 comprises 14 residues. CDR3 in amino acids: CSVEARGSYNEQFF. DNA for the CDR3: TGCAGCGTTGAGGCCAGGGGAAGCTACAATGAGCAGTTCTTC.

The chain employs TRBV4-1 and TRBJ2-2; D unclear. Germline-derived CDR1 and CDR2 are MGHRA and YSYEKL. V shed 7 bases and J shed 0 bases, with 3 bases lying between them. The CDR3 has 12 amino acids. The CDR3 spells CASTTNTGELFF. CDR3 sequence (DNA): TGCGCCAGCACCACGAACACCGGGGAGCTGTTTTTT.

The chain employs TRBV6-1 and TRBJ2-7; no reliable D call. V lost 7 bases, J lost 1 base, and 14 bases lay in between. Germline CDR1 reads MNHNS; CDR2 reads SASEGT. This CDR3 region has 14 residues. The CDR3 loop reads CASTRLGRSYEQYF. The DNA for the CDR3 is TGTGCCAGCACGCGGTTGGGCCGGTCCTACGAGCAGTACTTC.

The chain carries TRBV18 and TRBJ2-7, with D unresolved. With 3 bases removed from V and 3 bases from J, the gap between germline ends came to 9 bases. The CDR3 extends over 13 amino acids. The germline V gene encodes CDR1 KGHSH and CDR2 LQKENI. The DNA for the CDR3 is TGTGCCAGCTCACCTAAAAACAGCTACGAGCAGTACTTC. It yields the protein CASSPKNSYEQYF. The full variable domain, rest sourced from reference TRBV18 and TRBJ2-7, is NAGVMQNPRHLVRRRGQEARLRCSPMKGHSHVYWYRQLPEEGLKFMVYLQKENIIDESGMPKERFSAEFPKEGPSILRIQQVVRGDSAAYFCASSPKNSYEQYFGPGTRLTVT.

This chain links TRBV7-2 with TRBJ2-5; 7 nucleotides match TRBD2. The DNA end lines up better with TRBJ2-7; the J call may be wrong. Germline lookup yields CDR1 SGHTA and CDR2 FQGNSA. The length of the CDR3 is 14 residues. The CDR3 loop is CASSFGGGRYEQYF. The CDR3 DNA reads as TGTGCCAGCAGCTTCGGCGGGGGTCGCTACGAGCAGTACTTC.

The chain recombines TRBV28 with TRBJ2-7; D call uncertain. This CDR3 is built from 13 residues. V lost 4 bases to trimming and J lost 4 bases, with 11 bases between them. CDR1 MDHEN and CDR2 SYDVKM come from the germline V gene. Here the CDR3 reads CASSSYYRYEQYF. The CDR3 region has the DNA TGTGCCAGCAGTTCCTATTACCGGTACGAGCAGTACTTC. Filled out from reference TRBV28 and TRBJ2-7, the complete variable domain reads DVKVTQSSRYLVKRTGEKVFLECVQDMDHENMFWYRQDPGLGLRLIYFSYDVKMKEKGDIPEGYSVSREKKERFSLILESASTNQTSMYLCASSSYYRYEQYFGPGTRLTVT.

This clone is a singleton in its sample. The genes are TRBV7-9 and TRBJ1-1; D call uncertain. The CDR3 has 15 amino acids. Germline CDR1 SEHNR, CDR2 FQNEAQ (reference sequence). The V gene lost 5 bases and the J gene lost 1 base, with 14 bases spanning the gap. CDR3 nucleotides: TGTGCCAGCAGCACCGAGGGCAGGCCGAACACTGAAGCTTTCTTT. Its protein is CASSTEGRPNTEAFF.

The rearrangement uses TRBV7-2 and TRBJ2-5; D is possibly TRBD1 (5 bases). The CDR3 covers 14 residues. Trimming cost V 5 bases and J 1 base, with 11 bases left between them. Germline V lookup: CDR1 SGHTA, CDR2 FQGNSA. CDR3 amino acids: CASSHRQGQETQYF. For the CDR3, the DNA is TGTGCCAGCAGCCACCGGCAGGGCCAAGAGACCCAGTACTTC.

This chain uses TRBV7-2 with TRBJ2-5, with D hard to call. The CDR3 has 11 residues. Germline V gene lookup returns CDR1 SGHTA and CDR2 FQGNSA. Trimming took off 8 bases at V and 5 bases at J, with 9 bases between the two ends. The chain's CDR3 is CASRSRETQYF. The CDR3 nucleotides are TGTGCCAGCCGCTCCCGGGAGACCCAGTACTTC.

This chain links TRBV19 with TRBJ2-7, with D tentatively TRBD2 (5 bases). The germline V and J ends were trimmed by 5 bases and 3 bases, with 8 bases remaining between them. The germline gives CDR1 LNHDA, CDR2 SQIVND (reference sequence). CDR3 length: 12 residues. CDR3: CASSSRGYEQYF. CDR3 in DNA: TGTGCCAGTAGTTCCCGGGGCTACGAGCAGTACTTC.